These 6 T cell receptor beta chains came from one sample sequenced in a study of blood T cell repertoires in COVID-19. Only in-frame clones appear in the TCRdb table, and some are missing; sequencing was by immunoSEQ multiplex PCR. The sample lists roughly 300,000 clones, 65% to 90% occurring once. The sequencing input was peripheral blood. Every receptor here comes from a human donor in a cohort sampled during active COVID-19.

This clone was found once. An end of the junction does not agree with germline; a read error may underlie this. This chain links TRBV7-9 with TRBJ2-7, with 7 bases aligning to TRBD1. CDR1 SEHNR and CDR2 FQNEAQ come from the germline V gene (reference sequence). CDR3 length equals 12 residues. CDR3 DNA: TGTGCCAGCAGCCCGGATGACAGGGCCACTAACTTC. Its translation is CASSPDDRATNF.

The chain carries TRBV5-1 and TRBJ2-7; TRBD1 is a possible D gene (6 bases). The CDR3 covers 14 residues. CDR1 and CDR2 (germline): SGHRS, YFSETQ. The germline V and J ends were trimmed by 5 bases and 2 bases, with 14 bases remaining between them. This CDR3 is CASSNGQRTYEQYF. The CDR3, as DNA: TGCGCCAGCAGTAATGGACAGAGAACCTACGAGCAGTACTTC.

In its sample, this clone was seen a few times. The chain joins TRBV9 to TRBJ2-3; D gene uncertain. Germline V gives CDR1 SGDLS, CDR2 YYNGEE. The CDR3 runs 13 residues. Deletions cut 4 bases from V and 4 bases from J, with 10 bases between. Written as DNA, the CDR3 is TGTGCCAGCAGCCCCCAGGTGGCAGATACGCAGTATTTT. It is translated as CASSPQVADTQYF.

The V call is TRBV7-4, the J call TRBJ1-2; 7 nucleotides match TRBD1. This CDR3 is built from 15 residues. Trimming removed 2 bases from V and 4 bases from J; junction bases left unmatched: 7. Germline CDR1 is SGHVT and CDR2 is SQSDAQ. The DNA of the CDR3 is TGTGCCAGCAGCTTAATTCGAGGGGGCCGCTATGGCTACACCTTC. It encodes CASSLIRGGRYGYTF. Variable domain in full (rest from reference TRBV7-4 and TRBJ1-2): GAGVSQSPRYKVAKRGRDVALRCDSISGHVTLYWYRQTLGQGSEVLTYSQSDAQRDKSGRPSGRFSAERPERSVSTLKIQRTEQGDSAVYLCASSLIRGGRYGYTFGSGTRLTVV.

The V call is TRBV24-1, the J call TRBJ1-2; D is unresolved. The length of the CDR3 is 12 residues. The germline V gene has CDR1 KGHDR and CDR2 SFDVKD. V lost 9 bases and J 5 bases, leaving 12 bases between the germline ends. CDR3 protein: CATSETGYGYTF. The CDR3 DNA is TGTGCCACCTCGGAAACGGGGTATGGCTACACCTTC.

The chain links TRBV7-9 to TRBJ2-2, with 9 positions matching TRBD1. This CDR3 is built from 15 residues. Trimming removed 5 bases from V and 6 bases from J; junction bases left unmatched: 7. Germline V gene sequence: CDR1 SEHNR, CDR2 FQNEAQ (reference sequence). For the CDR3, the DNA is TGTGCCAGCAGCGTACGGACAGGGGTAGCCGGGGAGCTGTTTTTT. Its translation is CASSVRTGVAGELFF.